Given below is one T cell receptor beta chain in context. Its antigen is not identified. Per germline, CDR1 MNHEY and CDR2 SVGAGI. CDR3 size: 14 residues. The J segment lost 4 bases and the V segment lost 7 bases, leaving 7 bases of the junction unmatched. These data come from a study of cytomegalovirus exposure and HLA in healthy donors. Primers for the PCR totalled 60 Vbeta and 13 Jbeta. Only in-frame clones appear in the TCRdb table, and some are missing; sequencing was by immunoSEQ multiplex PCR. The data contain approximately 150,000 clones, 70% to 80% of them singletons. Study-wide findings and caveats: Most observed TCR sequences were rare, whereas some public TCRs were detected in many donors. It was reported that TCR beta sequences correctly inferred the HLA-A and HLA-B alleles for most subjects.

The chain joins TRBV6-5 to TRBJ2-3; 8 nucleotides match TRBD1. The sequencing input was PBMCs. The clonotype was recovered from a man aged 18 to 30 in good health and CMV-seropositive. The CDR3 here is CASTRTGLADTQYF. The CDR3 region has the DNA TGTGCCAGCACCAGGACAGGGCTCGCAGATACGCAGTATTTT.